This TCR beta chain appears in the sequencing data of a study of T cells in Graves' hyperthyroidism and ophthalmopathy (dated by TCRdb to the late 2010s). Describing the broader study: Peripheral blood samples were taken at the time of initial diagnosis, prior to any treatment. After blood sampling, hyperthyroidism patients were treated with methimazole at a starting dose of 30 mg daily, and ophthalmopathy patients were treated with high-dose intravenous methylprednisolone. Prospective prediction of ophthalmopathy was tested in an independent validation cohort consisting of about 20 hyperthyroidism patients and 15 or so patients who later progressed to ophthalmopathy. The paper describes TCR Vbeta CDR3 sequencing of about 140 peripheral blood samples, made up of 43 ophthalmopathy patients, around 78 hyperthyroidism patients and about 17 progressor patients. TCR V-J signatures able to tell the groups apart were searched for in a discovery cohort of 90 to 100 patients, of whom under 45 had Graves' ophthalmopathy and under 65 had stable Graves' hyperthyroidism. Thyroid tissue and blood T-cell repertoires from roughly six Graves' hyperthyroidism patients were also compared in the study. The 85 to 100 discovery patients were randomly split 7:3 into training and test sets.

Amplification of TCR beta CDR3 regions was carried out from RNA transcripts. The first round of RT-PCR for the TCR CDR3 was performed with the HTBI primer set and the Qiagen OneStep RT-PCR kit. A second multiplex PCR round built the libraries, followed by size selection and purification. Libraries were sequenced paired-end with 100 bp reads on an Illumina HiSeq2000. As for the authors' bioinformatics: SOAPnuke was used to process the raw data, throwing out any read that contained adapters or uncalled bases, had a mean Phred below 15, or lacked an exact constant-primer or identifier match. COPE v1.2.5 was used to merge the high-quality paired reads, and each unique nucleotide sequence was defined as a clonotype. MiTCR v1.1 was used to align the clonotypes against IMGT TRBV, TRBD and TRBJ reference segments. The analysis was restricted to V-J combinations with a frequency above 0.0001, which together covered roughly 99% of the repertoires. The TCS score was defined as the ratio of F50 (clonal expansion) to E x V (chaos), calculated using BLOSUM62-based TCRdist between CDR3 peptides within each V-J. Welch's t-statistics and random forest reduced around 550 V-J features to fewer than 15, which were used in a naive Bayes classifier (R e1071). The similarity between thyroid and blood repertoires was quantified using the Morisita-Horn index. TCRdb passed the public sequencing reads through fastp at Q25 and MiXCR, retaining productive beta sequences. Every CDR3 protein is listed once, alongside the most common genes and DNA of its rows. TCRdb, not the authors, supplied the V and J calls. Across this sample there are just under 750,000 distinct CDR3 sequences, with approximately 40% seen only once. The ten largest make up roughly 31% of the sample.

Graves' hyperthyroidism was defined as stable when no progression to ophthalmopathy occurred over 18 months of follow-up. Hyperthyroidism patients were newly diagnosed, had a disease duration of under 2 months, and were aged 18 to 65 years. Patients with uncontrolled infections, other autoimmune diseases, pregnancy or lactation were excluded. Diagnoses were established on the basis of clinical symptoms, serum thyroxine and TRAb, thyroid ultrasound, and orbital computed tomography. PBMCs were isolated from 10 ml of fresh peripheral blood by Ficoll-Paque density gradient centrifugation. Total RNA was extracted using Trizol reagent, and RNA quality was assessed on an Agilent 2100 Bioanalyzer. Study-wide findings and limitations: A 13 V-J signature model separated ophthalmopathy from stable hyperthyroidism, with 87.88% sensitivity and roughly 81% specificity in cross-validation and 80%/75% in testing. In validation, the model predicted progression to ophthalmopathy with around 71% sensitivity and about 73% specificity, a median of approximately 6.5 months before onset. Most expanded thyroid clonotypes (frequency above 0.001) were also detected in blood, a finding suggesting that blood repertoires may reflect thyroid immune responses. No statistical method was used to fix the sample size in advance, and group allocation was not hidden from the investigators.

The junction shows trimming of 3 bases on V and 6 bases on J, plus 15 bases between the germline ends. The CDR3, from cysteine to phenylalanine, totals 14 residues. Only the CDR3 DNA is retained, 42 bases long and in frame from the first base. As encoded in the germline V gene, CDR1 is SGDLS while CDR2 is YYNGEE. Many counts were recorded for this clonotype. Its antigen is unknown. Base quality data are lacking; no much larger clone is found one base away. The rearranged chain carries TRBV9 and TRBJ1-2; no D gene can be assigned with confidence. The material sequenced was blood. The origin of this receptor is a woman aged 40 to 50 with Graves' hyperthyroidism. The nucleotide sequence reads TGTGCCAGCAGCGCTCTAGGGAGCAACGATGGCTACACCTTC. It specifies CASSALGSNDGYTF.